Sequencing of this TCR beta chain was carried out in a study of regulatory T cells in long-lasting Graves disease. Turning to the study itself: Persistent Graves' disease meant over 5 years of antithyroid drugs with positive TSH receptor antibodies. Study-wide results and limits: Persistent patients had more shared public clonotypes (under 3,000) than new patients (roughly 900).

Germline V CDR1 and CDR2: MNHNS, SASEGT. The length of the CDR3 is 15 residues. Time point noted: persistent/refractory GD, antithyroid drugs over 5 years with positive TRAb. PBMC-derived RNA was used for the TCR library. All patients originated from an endocrinology department located in Xi'an, China. Through Arm-PCR of CDR3 regions and iRepertoire HTBI primers, TCR beta libraries were built. TCRdb re-derived calls from the multiplex PCR reads in MiXCR, one entry per CDR3 protein. The table has a few hundred thousand distinct CDR3 sequences, approximately 25% seen once; the top ten hold around 30%. In the case of this clonotype: The antigen is not known. A single base separates this from a much larger clone, so it may be a read error.

This receptor was obtained from a woman aged 35 to 49 with Graves disease. The sequencing used peripheral blood mononuclear cells (PBMCs), collected when the disease was refractory, from a patient treated with antithyroid drugs. The rearrangement links TRBV6-1 to TRBJ2-2; D gene ambiguous. The CDR3 bases are TGTGCCAGCAGTGAAGGATCCGCGAACACCAGGGAGCTGTTTTTT. As protein: CASSEGSANTRELFF.